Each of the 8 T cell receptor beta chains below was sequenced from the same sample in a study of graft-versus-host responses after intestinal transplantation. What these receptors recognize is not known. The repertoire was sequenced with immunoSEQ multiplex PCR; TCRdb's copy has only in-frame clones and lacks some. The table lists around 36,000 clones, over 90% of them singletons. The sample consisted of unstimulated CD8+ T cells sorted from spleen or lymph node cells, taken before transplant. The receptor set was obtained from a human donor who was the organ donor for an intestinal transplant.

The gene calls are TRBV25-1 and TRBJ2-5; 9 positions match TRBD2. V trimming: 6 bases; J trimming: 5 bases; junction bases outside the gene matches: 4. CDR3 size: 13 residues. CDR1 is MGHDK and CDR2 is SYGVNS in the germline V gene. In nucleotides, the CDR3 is TGTGCCAGCAGGCCTAGCGGGGCTGAGACCCAGTACTTC. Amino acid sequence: CASRPSGAETQYF.

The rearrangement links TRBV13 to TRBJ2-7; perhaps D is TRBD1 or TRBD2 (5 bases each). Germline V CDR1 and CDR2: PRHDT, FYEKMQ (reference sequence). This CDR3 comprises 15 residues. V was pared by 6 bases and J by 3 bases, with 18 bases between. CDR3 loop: CASSPTPRDRYEQYF. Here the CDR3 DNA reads TGTGCCAGCAGTCCTACCCCCAGGGACCGCTACGAGCAGTACTTC.

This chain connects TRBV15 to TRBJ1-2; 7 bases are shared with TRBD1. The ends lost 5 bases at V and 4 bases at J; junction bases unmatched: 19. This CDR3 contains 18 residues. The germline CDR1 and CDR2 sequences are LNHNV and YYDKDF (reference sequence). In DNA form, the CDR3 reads TGTGCCACCAGCGGTTGGGGTTGGACAGGCGGTGCCATCTATGGCTACACCTTC. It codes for CATSGWGWTGGAIYGYTF.

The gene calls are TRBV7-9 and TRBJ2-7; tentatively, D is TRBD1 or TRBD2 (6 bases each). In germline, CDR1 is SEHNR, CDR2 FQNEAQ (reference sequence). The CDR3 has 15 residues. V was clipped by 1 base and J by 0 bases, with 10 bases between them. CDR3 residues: CASSLEGGRSYEQYF. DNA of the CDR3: TGTGCCAGCAGCTTAGAAGGGGGGCGCTCCTACGAGCAGTACTTC.

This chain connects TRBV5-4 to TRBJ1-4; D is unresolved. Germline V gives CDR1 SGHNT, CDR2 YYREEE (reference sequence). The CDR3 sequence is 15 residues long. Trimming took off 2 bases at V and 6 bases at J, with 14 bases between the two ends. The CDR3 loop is CASSFKGKGDEKLFF. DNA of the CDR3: TGTGCCAGCAGCTTTAAGGGCAAGGGTGATGAAAAACTGTTTTTT.

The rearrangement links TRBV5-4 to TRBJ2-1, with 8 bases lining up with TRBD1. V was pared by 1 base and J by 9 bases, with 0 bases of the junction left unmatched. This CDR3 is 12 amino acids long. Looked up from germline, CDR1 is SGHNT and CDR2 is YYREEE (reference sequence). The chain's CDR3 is CASSLTGGEQFF. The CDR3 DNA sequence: TGTGCCAGCAGCTTGACAGGGGGTGAGCAGTTCTTC.

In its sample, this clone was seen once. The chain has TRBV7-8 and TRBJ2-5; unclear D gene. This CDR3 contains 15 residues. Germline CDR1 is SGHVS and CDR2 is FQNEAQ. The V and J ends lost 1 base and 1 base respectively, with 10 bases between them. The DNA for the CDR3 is TGTGCCAGCAGCTTAGTTGAAGGGATCCAAGAGACCCAGTACTTC. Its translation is CASSLVEGIQETQYF.

This CDR3 is CASSVGGFVTYEQYF. The CDR3 DNA reads as TGTGCCAGCAGCGTAGGGGGGTTCGTTACCTACGAGCAGTACTTC. V usage is TRBV9 and J usage is TRBJ2-7; tentatively, D is TRBD1 or TRBD2 (5 bases each). CDR3 length equals 15 residues. Trimming left V 0 bases short and J 2 bases short, with 12 bases between. Germline V gives CDR1 SGDLS, CDR2 YYNGEE. The full variable domain, completed using reference TRBV9 and TRBJ2-7, is DSGVTQTPKHLITATGQRVTLRCSPRSGDLSVYWYQQSLDQGLQFLIQYYNGEERAKGNILERFSAQQFPDLHSELNLSSLELGDSALYFCASSVGGFVTYEQYFGPGTRLTVT.